This TCR beta chain derives from a study of cytomegalovirus exposure and HLA in healthy donors. Overall study results and limits: An analysis done earlier found most TCR beta V segments productive about 87% or about 30% of the time. Later analysis demonstrated an association between a missense DCLRE1C variant and TCR beta V- and J-gene trimming.

To note about this clone: The antigen is unknown.

The PCR contained 60 Vbeta and 13 Jbeta primers. Sequenced by immunoSEQ multiplex PCR; TCRdb stores in-frame clones only, minus some. The sample's table shows around 210,000 clones. The origin of this receptor is a young woman in good health and CMV-seropositive. Sequencing was carried out using PBMCs.

For the CDR3, the DNA is TGTGCCAGCAGGACAGTGCCTGCAACTAATGAAAAACTGTTTTTT. Translated: CASRTVPATNEKLFF. The chain links TRBV19 to TRBJ1-4; D possibly corresponds to TRBD1 (6 bases). Germline loops: CDR1 LNHDA, CDR2 SQIVND (reference sequence). There are 15 residues in the CDR3. V was pared by 9 bases and J by 0 bases, with 14 bases between.